This T cell receptor (beta chain) is drawn from a study of blood T cells in healthy people across ages. Trimming left V 3 bases short and J 3 bases short, with 15 bases between. CDR3 length: 15 amino acids. CDR1 is DFQATT, CDR2 SNEGSKA, per germline (reference sequence). It was with a sample-barcoded 5' primer and a J-beta primer mix that a second PCR of about 6 to 11 cycles was run. Each CDR3 protein gets one entry after TCRdb re-called the 5' RACE reads with MiXCR. The sample records 800,000 or so distinct CDR3 sequences, 20% to 30% being singletons. These sequences were also reported in another study, on T cells of mothers and their children. That source notes: Unrelated mother-child pairs always had slightly, but never significantly, lower normalized overlap than related pairs.

V and J are TRBV20-1 and TRBJ2-1; D is unclear. The receptor was derived from a boy aged 10-17 years in good health. Sequenced: blood. CDR3 sequence reads: CSASPRRRVYNEQFF. The DNA for the CDR3 is TGCAGTGCTAGCCCCCGTAGGCGCGTCTACAATGAGCAGTTCTTC.